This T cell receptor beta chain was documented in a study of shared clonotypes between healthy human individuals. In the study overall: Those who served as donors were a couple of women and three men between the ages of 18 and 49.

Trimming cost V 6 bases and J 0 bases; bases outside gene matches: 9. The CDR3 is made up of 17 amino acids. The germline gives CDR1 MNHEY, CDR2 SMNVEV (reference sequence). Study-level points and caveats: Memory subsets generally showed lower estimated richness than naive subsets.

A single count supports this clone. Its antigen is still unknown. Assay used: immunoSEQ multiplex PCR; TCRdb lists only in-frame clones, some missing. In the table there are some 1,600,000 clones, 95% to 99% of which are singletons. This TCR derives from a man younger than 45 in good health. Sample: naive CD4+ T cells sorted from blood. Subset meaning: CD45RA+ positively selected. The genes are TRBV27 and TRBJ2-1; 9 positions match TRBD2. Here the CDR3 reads CASSTLAGLSSYNEQFF. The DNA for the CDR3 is TGTGCCAGCAGCACCCTAGCGGGGTTGAGCTCCTACAATGAGCAGTTCTTC.